The 18 T cell receptor beta chains presented below share a single source sample, sequenced in a study of blood T cell repertoires in COVID-19. Data came from immunoSEQ multiplex PCR; TCRdb stores just in-frame clones and leaves some out. This table has tens of thousands of clones, 88% appearing once. The sequenced sample consisted of peripheral blood. These receptors all stem from a human donor in a cohort sampled during active COVID-19.

The V and J genes are TRBV18 and TRBJ2-7; the D gene is possibly TRBD1 (5 bases). The germline V gene has CDR1 KGHSH and CDR2 LQKENI. V was shortened by 0 bases and J by 7 bases, with 13 bases between the two germline ends. This CDR3 contains 14 residues. The CDR3 nucleotides are TGTGCCAGCTCACCACCAGCTCAAGGGGCGGAGCAGTACTTC. This gives the protein CASSPPAQGAEQYF.

The rearrangement uses TRBV7-9 and TRBJ1-1, with 9 bases fitting TRBD1. This CDR3 region has 16 residues. With V trimmed by 5 bases and J by 1 base, 8 bases remained unmatched. The germline V gene has CDR1 SEHNR and CDR2 FQNEAQ (reference sequence). DNA for the CDR3: TGTGCCAGCAGCCCCCGAAGGACAGGGGCGAACACTGAAGCTTTCTTT. It yields the protein CASSPRRTGANTEAFF.

This clone was picked up a small number of times. V and J are TRBV6-5 and TRBJ2-3, with a tentative D call TRBD2 (6 bases). The CDR3 covers 15 residues. Germline V gives CDR1 MNHEY, CDR2 SVGAGI. Trimming removed 4 bases from V and 2 bases from J, with 13 bases in between. The CDR3 loop reads CASSSIGTPTDTQYF. The DNA of the CDR3 is TGTGCCAGCAGTTCGATCGGGACTCCCACAGATACGCAGTATTTT.

The CDR3 DNA reads TGTGCCAGCCCAAGGGGGGGTTCGAACACCGGGGAGCTGTTTTTT. The encoded protein is CASPRGGSNTGELFF. The chain links TRBV21-1 to TRBJ2-2; the listed D gene, TRBD2, was not tested against the DNA. TRBV21-1 is deemed a pseudogene. This CDR3 has 15 amino acids.

At least ten counts were recorded for this clone. The V and J genes are TRBV6-6 and TRBJ1-5; no firm D call. The CDR3 loop spans 16 amino acids. The germline V gene encodes CDR1 MNHNY and CDR2 SVGAGI (reference sequence). Deletions cut 6 bases from V and 0 bases from J, with 15 bases between. This CDR3 is CASSWRQENSNQPQHF. The CDR3 DNA reads as TGTGCCAGCAGCTGGAGGCAGGAAAATAGCAATCAGCCCCAGCATTTT.

This clone was detected once. J is TRBJ1-1 and V is TRBV30, with a tentative D call TRBD1 (6 bases). Germline V gives CDR1 GTSNPN, CDR2 SVGIG (reference sequence). Trimming took off 3 bases at V and 5 bases at J, with 13 bases between the two ends. CDR3 size: 13 residues. CDR3 loop: CAWRIGGGTEAFF. The CDR3 DNA is TGTGCCTGGAGGATAGGGGGGGGGACTGAAGCTTTCTTT. Using reference TRBV30 and TRBJ1-1 for the parts outside the CDR3, the full variable domain is SQTIHQWPATLVQPVGSPLSLECTVEGTSNPNLYWYRQAAGRGLQLLFYSVGIGQISSEVPQNLSASRPQDRQFILSSKKLLLSDSGFYLCAWRIGGGTEAFFGQGTRLTVV.

This chain links TRBV10-3 with TRBJ1-2; 7 bases line up with TRBD1. V lost 4 bases, J lost 4 bases, and 3 bases stayed unmatched. The CDR3 consists of 13 residues. From germline, CDR1 is ENHRY and CDR2 SYGVKD. CDR3 nucleotide sequence: TGTGCCATCAGTGGGACAGGCACCTATGGCTACACCTTC. This translates into CAISGTGTYGYTF.

V and J are TRBV3-1 (or the pseudogene TRBV3-2) and TRBJ1-1; TRBD1 is a possible D gene (5 bases). CDR3 length equals 12 residues. The germline V gene has CDR1 LGHDT and CDR2 YNNKEL (reference sequence). V dropped 6 bases and J dropped 1 base, with 6 bases sitting between them. The CDR3 bases are TGTGCCAGCAGAACAGGGAACACTGAAGCTTTCTTT. This encodes CASRTGNTEAFF.

The count of this clone is one. The chain is built from TRBV11-3 and TRBJ2-5; D perhaps matches TRBD1 (5 bases). V was trimmed by 5 bases and J by 5 bases, leaving 12 bases between them. The germline V gene has CDR1 SGHNT and CDR2 YENEEA. The CDR3 is 13 amino acids. CDR3: CASSVPPGETQYF. The DNA of the CDR3 is TGTGCCAGCAGCGTACCCCCAGGGGAGACCCAGTACTTC.

The gene calls are TRBV3-1 (or the pseudogene TRBV3-2) and TRBJ2-2, with 9 nucleotides matching TRBD1. The V and J ends lost 2 bases and 1 base, in that order; junction bases with no gene match: 8. CDR1 is LGHDT and CDR2 is YNNKEL in the germline V gene (reference sequence). The CDR3 extends over 18 amino acids. CDR3: CASSQTHRGRGNTGELFF. Here the CDR3 DNA reads TGTGCCAGCAGCCAAACCCACAGGGGGCGTGGGAACACCGGGGAGCTGTTTTTT.

The chain combines TRBV15 with TRBJ1-1, with D possibly TRBD1 on 5 matching bases. The germline V gene has CDR1 LNHNV and CDR2 YYDKDF (reference sequence). Trimming removed 3 bases from V and 1 base from J, with 12 bases in between. The CDR3 has 15 amino acids. This CDR3 is CATSRGGTTNTEAFF. CDR3 coding DNA: TGTGCCACCAGCAGGGGGGGGACGACGAACACTGAAGCTTTCTTT.

The chain recombines TRBV18 with TRBJ2-1; 7 bases agree with TRBD1. Per the germline V gene, CDR1 is KGHSH and CDR2 is LQKENI. The ends lost 3 bases at V and 6 bases at J; junction bases unmatched: 8. The CDR3 extends over 15 amino acids. The DNA of the CDR3 is TGTGCCAGCTCACCCCCGACAGGGATTTTCAATGAGCAGTTCTTC. This codes for CASSPPTGIFNEQFF.

This sequence joins TRBV25-1 and TRBJ2-3; a possible D gene is TRBD2 (5 bases). V lost 4 bases and J lost 0, with 11 bases in between. The CDR3 loop spans 15 amino acids. CDR1 is MGHDK and CDR2 is SYGVNS in the germline V gene. For the CDR3, the DNA is TGTGCCAGCAGTGCCCCCCGCGGGAGCACAGATACGCAGTATTTT. Protein product: CASSAPRGSTDTQYF.

V gene TRBV7-2 combines with J gene TRBJ2-7, with 9 bases identical to TRBD1. With 5 bases clipped from V and 4 bases from J, the junction kept 6 bases outside the gene matches. This CDR3 region has 14 residues. Looked up from germline, CDR1 is SGHTA and CDR2 is FQGNSA. The CDR3 is CASSPWDRVYEQYF. As DNA, the CDR3 is TGTGCCAGCAGCCCGTGGGACAGGGTATACGAGCAGTACTTC. The entire variable domain, with the rest obtained from reference TRBV7-2 and TRBJ2-7, is as follows: GAGVSQSPSNKVTEKGKDVELRCDPISGHTALYWYRQSLGQGLEFLIYFQGNSAPDKSGLPSDRFSAERTGGSVSTLTIQRTQQEDSAVYLCASSPWDRVYEQYFGPGTRLTVT.

CDR3 sequence (DNA): TGTGCCAGCAGCTACCAGACAGGATTTTACGAGCAGTACTTC. Translating gives CASSYQTGFYEQYF. This rearrangement joins TRBV5-6 to TRBJ2-7; D is perhaps TRBD1 (6 bases). The CDR3 loop spans 14 amino acids. The V and J ends lost 3 bases and 4 bases respectively, with 14 bases between them. Germline V gene data show CDR1 as SGHDT and CDR2 as YYEEEE.

V gene TRBV7-6 combines with J gene TRBJ2-1; 16 bases match TRBD2. With 5 bases clipped from V and 2 bases from J, the junction kept 9 bases outside the gene matches. The length of the CDR3 is 19 residues. CDR1 SGHVS and CDR2 FNYEAQ come from the germline V gene. The CDR3 region has the DNA TGTGCCAGCAGCCCATTTAGTGGGACTAGCGGGGGGGCCTACAATGAGCAGTTCTTC. Protein: CASSPFSGTSGGAYNEQFF.

J is TRBJ2-7 and V is TRBV18, with 11 bases lining up with TRBD1. The V segment lost 6 bases and the J segment 3 bases; nucleotides outside the gene matches: 4. The CDR3 is 14 amino acids. Germline V gene data show CDR1 as KGHSH and CDR2 as LQKENI. The CDR3 reads CASSAGTGGYEQYF. In nucleotides, the CDR3 is TGTGCCAGCTCTGCCGGGACAGGGGGCTACGAGCAGTACTTC.

The V call is TRBV4-1, the J call TRBJ1-6; 7 bases fit TRBD1. The CDR3 loop spans 16 amino acids. From germline, CDR1 is MGHRA and CDR2 YSYEKL. Trimming at V came to 0 bases and at J to 6 bases, leaving 5 bases not matched to a gene. CDR3: CASSQDRDRVNSPLHF. CDR3 DNA sequence: TGCGCCAGCAGCCAAGACCGGGACAGAGTTAATTCACCCCTCCACTTT.